These 5 T cell receptor beta chains came from one sample sequenced in a study of cytomegalovirus exposure and HLA in healthy donors. In the PCR, 60 Vbeta and 13 Jbeta primers were used. The method was immunoSEQ multiplex PCR; TCRdb's version includes in-frame clones alone and lacks a portion of them. The repertoire holds 100,000 to 150,000 clones, about 79% seen once, with under 3.5% in the top ten. Sample: PBMCs. The receptor set was obtained from a woman aged 45-59 years in good health and CMV-seronegative.

CDR3 residues: CASSPRLAGDQFF. The DNA for the CDR3 is TGTGCCAGCAGCCCCCGACTAGCGGGAGACCAGTTCTTC. This chain joins TRBV14 and TRBJ2-1, with 12 bases lining up with TRBD2. This CDR3 spans 13 amino acids. Trimming cost V 4 bases and J 13 bases; bases outside gene matches: 5. Germline lookup yields CDR1 SGHDN and CDR2 FVKESK.

The genes are TRBV19 and TRBJ1-3; 7 bases line up with TRBD1. Germline values: CDR1 LNHDA, CDR2 SQIVND (reference sequence). Trimming at V came to 4 bases and at J to 2 bases, leaving 5 bases not matched to a gene. The CDR3 sequence is 15 residues long. Written as DNA, the CDR3 is TGTGCCAGTAGTACCGACAGGGAACCTGGAAACACCATATATTTT. As protein: CASSTDREPGNTIYF.

The CDR3 loop is CAISLLAGDSPYF. The CDR3 DNA is TGTGCCATCAGTCTACTAGCGGGAGATTCCCCGTACTTC. The genes are TRBV10-3 and TRBJ2-7, with 11 bases identical to TRBD2. V lost 5 bases to trimming and J lost 12 bases; unmatched junction nucleotides: 9. CDR1 is ENHRY and CDR2 is SYGVKD in the germline V gene. The CDR3 sequence is 13 residues long.

The genes are TRBV6-1 and TRBJ1-2; a weak D match, TRBD1 (6 bases). V lost 6 bases and J 5 bases, leaving 13 bases between the germline ends. This CDR3 has 13 amino acids. Germline V gene data show CDR1 as MNHNS and CDR2 as SASEGT. CDR3 nucleotide sequence: TGTGCCAGCAGCCCACAGGGAACTTATGGCTACACCTTC. Translating it yields CASSPQGTYGYTF.

The chain recombines TRBV28 with TRBJ1-2; 8 bases are a match to TRBD1. V was clipped by 5 bases and J by 3 bases; unmatched bases: 14. CDR3 length: 17 amino acids. CDR1 and CDR2 (germline): MDHEN, SYDVKM. The CDR3, as DNA: TGTGCCAGCAGTCCGCCCGGGACAGGCCTCCTGGACTATGGCTACACCTTC. Residues: CASSPPGTGLLDYGYTF.